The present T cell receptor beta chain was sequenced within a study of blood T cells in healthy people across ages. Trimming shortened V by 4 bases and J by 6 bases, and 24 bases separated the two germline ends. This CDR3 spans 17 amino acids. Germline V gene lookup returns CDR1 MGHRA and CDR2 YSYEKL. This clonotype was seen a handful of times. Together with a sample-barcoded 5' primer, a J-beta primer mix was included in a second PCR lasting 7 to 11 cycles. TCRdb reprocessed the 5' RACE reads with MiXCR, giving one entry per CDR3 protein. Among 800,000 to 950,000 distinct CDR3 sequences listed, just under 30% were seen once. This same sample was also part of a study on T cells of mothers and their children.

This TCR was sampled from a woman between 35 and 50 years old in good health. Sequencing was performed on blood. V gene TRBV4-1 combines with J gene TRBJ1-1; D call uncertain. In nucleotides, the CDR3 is TGCGCCAGCAGCCCGAGCCCCCAGTTTCGGGGTTGGGCTGAAGCTTTCTTT. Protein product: CASSPSPQFRGWAEAFF.